These 25 T cell receptor beta chains share one sample of origin, sequenced in a study of blood T cells in healthy people across ages. The use of a sample-barcoded 5' primer and a J-beta primer mix characterized a second PCR of about 7 to 12 cycles. Each CDR3 protein gets one entry after TCRdb re-called the 5' RACE reads with MiXCR. This sample has 1.8 million or so distinct CDR3 sequences, with roughly 43% found just once. The sequenced sample consisted of blood. The receptors derive from a human donor in good health.

This rearrangement joins TRBV5-6 to TRBJ2-7; D might be TRBD1 (6 bases). This CDR3 comprises 14 residues. CDR1 and CDR2 from the germline V gene are SGHDT and YYEEEE. The ends were cut back, 4 bases at V and 3 bases at J, with 14 bases in the middle. The CDR3 sequence is CASSRPGENYEQYF. CDR3 sequence (DNA): TGTGCCAGCAGCAGACCAGGGGAAAACTACGAGCAGTACTTC.

DNA for the CDR3: TGTGCCACCAGCAGGGAGGTACAGGGTGAAGAGACCCAGTACTTC. It yields the protein CATSREVQGEETQYF. The genes are TRBV15 and TRBJ2-5; the D gene is possibly TRBD1 (6 bases). The CDR3 is 15 amino acids. Trimming took off 3 bases at V and 3 bases at J, with 14 bases between the two ends. CDR1 is LNHNV and CDR2 is YYDKDF in the germline V gene (reference sequence).

This clonotype showed up just a few times. The rearrangement uses TRBV20-1 and TRBJ2-6; 7 positions agree with TRBD1. The ends lost 6 bases at V and 0 bases at J; junction bases unmatched: 5. CDR3 length: 15 residues. Germline V gives CDR1 DFQATT, CDR2 SNEGSKA (reference sequence). CDR3 in amino acids: CSALTGFSGANVLTF. The CDR3, as DNA: TGCAGTGCCCTGACAGGGTTCTCTGGGGCCAACGTCCTGACTTTC.

The chain links TRBV6-5 to TRBJ2-1, with D unclear. This CDR3 has 16 residues. Trimming left V 0 bases short and J 9 bases short, with 18 bases between. Germline CDR1 MNHEY, CDR2 SVGAGI. The CDR3 loop reads CASSYSSALTGTEQFF. In nucleotides, the CDR3 is TGTGCCAGCAGTTACTCCTCGGCATTAACGGGCACTGAGCAGTTCTTC.

This clonotype was observed a handful of times. The chain links TRBV20-1 to TRBJ2-3; 8 bases are a match to TRBD1. The V segment lost 4 bases and the J segment 3 bases; nucleotides outside the gene matches: 9. CDR3 length: 15 residues. Germline loops: CDR1 DFQATT, CDR2 SNEGSKA (reference sequence). The CDR3 reads CSAKTRGQWTDTQYF. CDR3 in DNA: TGCAGTGCTAAGACCAGGGGGCAGTGGACAGATACGCAGTATTTT.

The chain employs TRBV20-1 and TRBJ2-5, with 8 bases fitting TRBD2. This CDR3 spans 14 amino acids. The germline gives CDR1 DFQATT, CDR2 SNEGSKA (reference sequence). The V and J ends lost 5 bases and 2 bases, in that order; junction bases with no gene match: 7. The CDR3 bases are TGCAGTGCTTCGACTAGCGCCCTACAAGAGACCCAGTACTTC. Translating it yields CSASTSALQETQYF.

The chain has TRBV9 and TRBJ2-1; TRBD2 matches at 8 bases. The germline V gene encodes CDR1 SGDLS and CDR2 YYNGEE. The CDR3 length is 16 residues. J gave up 6 bases and V 4 bases, and 12 bases lay outside the gene matches. The CDR3 is CASSTFSGVGINEQFF. In nucleotides, the CDR3 is TGTGCCAGCAGCACCTTTAGCGGGGTGGGAATCAATGAGCAGTTCTTC.

The chain has TRBV2 and TRBJ2-1, with 7 bases that match TRBD2. The junction had 19 bases not matched to a gene; V was cut back by 8 bases and J by 9 bases. Germline V gene data show CDR1 as SNHLY and CDR2 as FYNNEI. This CDR3 spans 16 amino acids. The chain's CDR3 is CASPPDKSSGWSEQFF. The DNA for the CDR3 is TGTGCCAGCCCCCCTGATAAGTCTAGCGGATGGAGTGAGCAGTTCTTC.

The chain is built from TRBV5-6 and TRBJ1-2; D is undetermined. The germline gives CDR1 SGHDT, CDR2 YYEEEE. This CDR3 spans 16 amino acids. The V and J ends lost 0 bases and 7 bases respectively, with 19 bases between them. Written as DNA, the CDR3 is TGTGCCAGCAGCTTGGATGGGGAATACGGTGATTTTGGCTACACCTTC. Encoded protein: CASSLDGEYGDFGYTF.

This chain joins TRBV2 and TRBJ1-2; D is undetermined. CDR1 SNHLY and CDR2 FYNNEI come from the germline V gene. The CDR3 loop spans 12 amino acids. V was shortened by 4 bases and J by 3 bases, with 6 bases between the two germline ends. The CDR3 DNA sequence: TGTGCCAGCAGTGTGGCAGACTATGGCTACACCTTC. Translation: CASSVADYGYTF. Complete variable domain (other parts from reference TRBV2 and TRBJ1-2): EPEVTQTPSHQVTQMGQEVILRCVPISNHLYFYWYRQILGQKVEFLVSFYNNEISEKSEIFDDQFSVERPDGSNFTLKIRSTKLEDSAMYFCASSVADYGYTFGSGTRLTVV.

This sequence joins TRBV20-1 and TRBJ1-6; weak D call: TRBD1 (5 bases). The CDR3 is made up of 15 amino acids. CDR1 DFQATT and CDR2 SNEGSKA come from the germline V gene (reference sequence). V lost 3 bases to trimming and J lost 10 bases, with 19 bases between them. As DNA, the CDR3 is TGCAGTGCTAGTACCTCCGGGCCCTGGGGCTCACCCCTCCACTTT. Its translation: CSASTSGPWGSPLHF.

The rearrangement uses TRBV29-1 and TRBJ2-1; TRBD1 matches 8 bases. The CDR3 is 12 amino acids. The trim removed 4 bases at V and 5 bases at J, leaving 1 base unmatched. Germline assignment: CDR1 SQVTM and CDR2 ANQGSEA. CDR3 residues: CSVGDRNNEQFF. The CDR3 DNA is TGCAGCGTTGGGGACAGGAACAATGAGCAGTTCTTC.

The rearrangement uses TRBV16 and TRBJ2-7; TRBD1 matches at 9 bases. Germline values: CDR1 KGHSY, CDR2 FQNENV. The V and J ends lost 2 bases and 1 base, in that order; junction bases with no gene match: 6. CDR3 length: 16 residues. CDR3 loop: CASSQRPGQGSYEQYF. The CDR3 nucleotides are TGTGCCAGCAGCCAAAGACCCGGACAGGGGTCCTACGAGCAGTACTTC.

This clonotype was detected a few times. This chain links TRBV7-3 with TRBJ2-1; 7 bases map to TRBD1. This CDR3 has 14 residues. Germline values: CDR1 SGHTA, CDR2 FQGTGA. Trimming at V came to 2 bases and at J to 7 bases, leaving 5 bases not matched to a gene. CDR3 sequence: CASSLQPGGNEQFF. The CDR3 DNA follows: TGTGCCAGCAGCTTACAGCCAGGGGGTAATGAGCAGTTCTTC.

A note on this clonotype: The germline gene is not matched at one end of the junction; a read error may be the cause. The genes are TRBV5-6 and TRBJ2-6, with TRBD1 as a possible D gene (5 bases). Germline V lookup: CDR1 SGHDT, CDR2 YYEEEE. This CDR3 is built from 17 residues. DNA of the CDR3: TGTGCCAGCAGCCACGACAGATATCGCTCTGGGGCCAACGTCCCGACTTTC. Its protein is CASSHDRYRSGANVPTF.

The chain is built from TRBV15 and TRBJ2-5; D not resolved. The germline CDR1 and CDR2 sequences are LNHNV and YYDKDF (reference sequence). The CDR3 totals 16 residues. The ends were cut back, 1 base at V and 5 bases at J, with 17 bases in the middle. The CDR3 region is CATSRGGAGPWETQYF. DNA for the CDR3: TGTGCCACCAGCAGAGGGGGTGCAGGCCCTTGGGAGACCCAGTACTTC.

The V and J genes are TRBV20-1 and TRBJ1-6, with TRBD1 identical over 7 bases. The CDR3 has 14 amino acids. V gave up 1 base and J gave up 10 bases; unmatched junction bases: 7. Germline lookup yields CDR1 DFQATT and CDR2 SNEGSKA (reference sequence). The CDR3 sequence is CSARGPGQFSPLHF. The DNA of the CDR3 is TGCAGTGCTAGAGGCCCGGGACAGTTCTCACCCCTCCACTTT.

The chain combines TRBV12-3 or TRBV12-4 with TRBJ1-2; D may be TRBD1 (5 bases). CDR3 length equals 13 residues. Trimming cost V 3 bases and J 7 bases, with 12 bases left between them. The CDR3 loop reads CASSFPAGTGYTF. In DNA form, the CDR3 reads TGTGCCAGCAGTTTCCCCGCCGGGACTGGCTACACCTTC.

The J gene is TRBJ2-1, the V gene TRBV12-3 or TRBV12-4; 7 bases are shared with TRBD1. There are 12 residues in the CDR3. V gave up 7 bases and J gave up 7 bases; unmatched junction bases: 4. The CDR3 here is CASTPQGNEQFF. The CDR3 nucleotides are TGTGCCAGCACTCCACAGGGGAATGAGCAGTTCTTC.

The V and J genes are TRBV12-3 or TRBV12-4 and TRBJ1-4, with a weak D call TRBD1 (6 bases). V gave up 1 base and J gave up 4 bases, with 10 bases separating them. The CDR3 is made up of 15 amino acids. The CDR3 loop is CASSLGGRNNEKLFF. CDR3 nucleotide sequence: TGTGCCAGCAGTTTAGGGGGGCGAAATAATGAAAAACTGTTTTTT.

This clonotype was counted a few times. The chain has TRBV5-6 and TRBJ1-2, with D uncertain. Trimming took 2 bases from V and 8 from J, leaving 16 bases between them. The CDR3 is made up of 14 amino acids. Germline V gene sequence: CDR1 SGHDT, CDR2 YYEEEE. CDR3 coding DNA: TGTGCCAGCAGCTTTTCACCGACTCAGGAGGGCTACACCTTC. It codes for CASSFSPTQEGYTF.

In nucleotides, the CDR3 is TGTGCCAGCAGCTTGAGACTGGCTGAGCAGTTCTTC. Translation gives CASSLRLAEQFF. The chain carries TRBV5-5 and TRBJ2-1; no definite D call. CDR3 length: 12 amino acids. Trimming shortened V by 1 base and J by 9 bases, and 8 bases separated the two germline ends. The germline gives CDR1 SGHKS, CDR2 YYEKEE (reference sequence).

In this sample, this clonotype turned up a few times. The genes are TRBV5-1 and TRBJ1-2; D might be TRBD1 (6 bases). Germline V gene sequence: CDR1 SGHRS, CDR2 YFSETQ. Deletions cut 3 bases from V and 6 bases from J, with 21 bases between. The CDR3 sequence is 16 residues long. Here the CDR3 reads CASSSTIGGSENGYTF. The CDR3 nucleotides are TGCGCCAGCAGCTCGACCATAGGGGGATCAGAGAATGGCTACACCTTC.

The chain uses TRBV6-4 and TRBJ2-5; the match to TRBD1 covers 9 bases. Trimming removed 8 bases from V and 12 bases from J; junction bases left unmatched: 10. CDR1 MRHNA and CDR2 SNTAGT come from the germline V gene. The CDR3 covers 12 residues. The CDR3 coding sequence is TGTGCCAGCGGTACCCACAGGGGGCGGGAGTACTTC. Its protein is CASGTHRGREYF.

The CDR3 spells CASRLPSGGYNEQFF. The CDR3, as DNA: TGTGCCAGCAGGCTCCCCAGCGGGGGATACAATGAGCAGTTCTTC. V is TRBV7-9 and J is TRBJ2-1; TRBD2 matches at 8 bases. V gave up 6 bases and J gave up 4 bases; unmatched junction bases: 8. The CDR3 is 15 residues long. CDR1 and CDR2 from the germline V gene are SEHNR and FQNEAQ (reference sequence). Supplemented by reference TRBV7-9 and TRBJ2-1, the full variable domain reads DTGVSQNPRHKITKRGQNVTFRCDPISEHNRLYWYRQTLGQGPEFLTYFQNEAQLEKSRLLSDRFSAERPKGSFSTLEIQRTEQGDSAMYLCASRLPSGGYNEQFFGPGTRLTVL.